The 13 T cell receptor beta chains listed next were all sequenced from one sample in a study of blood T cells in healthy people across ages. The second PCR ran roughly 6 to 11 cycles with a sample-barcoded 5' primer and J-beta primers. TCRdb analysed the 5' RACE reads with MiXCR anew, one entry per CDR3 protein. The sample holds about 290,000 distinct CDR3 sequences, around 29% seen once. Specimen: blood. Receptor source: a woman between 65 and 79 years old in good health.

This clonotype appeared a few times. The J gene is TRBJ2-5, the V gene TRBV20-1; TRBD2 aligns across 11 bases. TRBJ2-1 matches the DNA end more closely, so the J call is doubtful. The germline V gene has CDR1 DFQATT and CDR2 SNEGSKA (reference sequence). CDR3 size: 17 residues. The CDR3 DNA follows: TGCAGTGCTTTGCCCACCGGGACTAGCGGCCTCTACAATGAGCAGTTCTTC. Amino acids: CSALPTGTSGLYNEQFF.

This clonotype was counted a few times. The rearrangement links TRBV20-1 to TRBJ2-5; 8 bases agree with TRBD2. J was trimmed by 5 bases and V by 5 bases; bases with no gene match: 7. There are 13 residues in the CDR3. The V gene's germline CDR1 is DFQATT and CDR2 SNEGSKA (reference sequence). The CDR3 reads CSAGLAGRETQYF. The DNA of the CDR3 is TGCAGTGCTGGACTAGCAGGCAGGGAGACCCAGTACTTC.

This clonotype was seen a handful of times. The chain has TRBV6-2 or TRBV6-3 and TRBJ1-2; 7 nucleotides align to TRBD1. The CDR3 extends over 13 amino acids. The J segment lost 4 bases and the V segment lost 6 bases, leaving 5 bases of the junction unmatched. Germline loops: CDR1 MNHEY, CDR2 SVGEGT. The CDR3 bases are TGTGCCAGCAGCCGACAGGGAGCCTATGGCTACACCTTC. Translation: CASSRQGAYGYTF.

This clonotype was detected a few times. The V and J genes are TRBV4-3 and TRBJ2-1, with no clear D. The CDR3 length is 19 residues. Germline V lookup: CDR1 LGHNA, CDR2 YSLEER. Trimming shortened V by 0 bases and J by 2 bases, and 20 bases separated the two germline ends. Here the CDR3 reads CASSQEYRLKRTTYNEQFF. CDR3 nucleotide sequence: TGCGCCAGCAGCCAAGAATACCGTCTTAAGCGCACTACCTACAATGAGCAGTTCTTC.

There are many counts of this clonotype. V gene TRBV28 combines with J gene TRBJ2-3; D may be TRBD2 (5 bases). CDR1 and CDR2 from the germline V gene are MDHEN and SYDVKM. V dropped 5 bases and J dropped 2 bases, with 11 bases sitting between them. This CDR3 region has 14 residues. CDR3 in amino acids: CASSPSGYTDTQYF. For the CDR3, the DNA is TGTGCCAGCAGTCCAAGCGGATACACAGATACGCAGTATTTT.

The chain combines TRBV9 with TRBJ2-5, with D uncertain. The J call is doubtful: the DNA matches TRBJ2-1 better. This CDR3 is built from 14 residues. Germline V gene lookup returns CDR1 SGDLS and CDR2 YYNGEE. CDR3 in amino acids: CASSGAWADNEQFF. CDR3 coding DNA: TGTGCCAGCAGCGGGGCGTGGGCCGACAATGAGCAGTTCTTC.

CDR3 region: CSAGQGGQEPQHF. The DNA for the CDR3 is TGCAGTGCGGGACAGGGGGGTCAGGAGCCCCAGCATTTT. This sequence joins TRBV20-1 and TRBJ1-5; 11 nucleotides align to TRBD1. The V gene end was trimmed by 6 bases and the J gene end by 8 bases; junction bases not matched to a gene: 6. This CDR3 spans 13 amino acids. Germline CDR1 DFQATT, CDR2 SNEGSKA (reference sequence).

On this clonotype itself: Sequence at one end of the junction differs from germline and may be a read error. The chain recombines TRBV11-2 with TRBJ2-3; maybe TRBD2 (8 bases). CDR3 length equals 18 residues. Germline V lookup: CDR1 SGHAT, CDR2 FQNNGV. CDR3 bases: TGTGCCAGCAGTTTAGGAAGGGGGCGCGGGGGGCCTACAGATACGCAGTATTTT. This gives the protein CASSLGRGRGGPTDTQYF.

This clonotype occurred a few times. The DNA of the CDR3 is TGCGCCAGCAGCTTGTATTCTGTTACCAATGAGCAGTTCTTC. Its translation: CASSLYSVTNEQFF. The rearrangement joins TRBV5-1 to TRBJ2-1; D gene unclear. Between the trimmed V and J ends, which lost 1 base and 6 bases, there was a span of 11 bases. CDR1 is SGHRS and CDR2 is YFSETQ in the germline V gene. CDR3 length: 14 residues.

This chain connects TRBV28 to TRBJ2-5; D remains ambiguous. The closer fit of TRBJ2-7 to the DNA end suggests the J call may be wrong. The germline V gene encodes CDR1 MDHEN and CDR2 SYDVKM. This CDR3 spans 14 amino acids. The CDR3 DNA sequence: TGTGCCAGCAGTTTTGTAACCGCAGGTAACGAGCAGTACTTC. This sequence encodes CASSFVTAGNEQYF.

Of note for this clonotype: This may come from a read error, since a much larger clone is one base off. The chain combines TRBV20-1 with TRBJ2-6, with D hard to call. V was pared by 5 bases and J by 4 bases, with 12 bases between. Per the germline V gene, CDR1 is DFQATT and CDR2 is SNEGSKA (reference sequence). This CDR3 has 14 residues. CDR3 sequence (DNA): TGCAGTGCTTCCTCGATGTCCGGGGCCAACGTCCTGACTTTC. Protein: CSASSMSGANVLTF.

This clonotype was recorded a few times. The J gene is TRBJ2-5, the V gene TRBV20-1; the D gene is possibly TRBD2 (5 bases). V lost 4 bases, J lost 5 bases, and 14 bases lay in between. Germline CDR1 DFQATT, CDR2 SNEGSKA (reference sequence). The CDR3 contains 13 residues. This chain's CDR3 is CSATGVAEETQYF. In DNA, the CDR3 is TGCAGTGCTACCGGGGTAGCAGAGGAGACCCAGTACTTC.

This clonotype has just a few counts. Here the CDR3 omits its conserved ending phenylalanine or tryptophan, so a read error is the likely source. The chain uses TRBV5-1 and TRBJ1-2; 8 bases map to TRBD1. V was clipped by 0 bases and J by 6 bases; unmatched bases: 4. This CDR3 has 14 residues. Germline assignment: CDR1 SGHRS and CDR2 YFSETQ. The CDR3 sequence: CASSLGYRGDGYTV. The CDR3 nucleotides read TGCGCCAGCAGCTTGGGCTACAGGGGGGATGGCTACACCGTC.